The clone carrying this T cell receptor beta chain was found many times. The data belong to a study of T-cell reconstitution after alpha-beta-depleted transplantation in children. Unique molecular identifiers featured in how the TCRbeta library was prepared. TCRdb re-derived calls from the PCR reads in MiXCR, one entry per CDR3 protein. The data hold 190,000 or so distinct CDR3 sequences, with 6.5% to 7.5% observed a single time. The CDR3 totals 14 residues. CDR1 and CDR2 (germline): SGHRS, YFSETQ. The V and J ends lost 2 bases and 6 bases respectively, with 13 bases between them. The specimen comprised PBMCs from the stem cell graft donor, sampled from the stem cell graft. This TCR derives from a human donor who donated a stem cell graft to a child with Wiskott-Aldrich syndrome. The V and J genes are TRBV5-1 and TRBJ2-3, with D perhaps TRBD2 (7 bases). The CDR3 loop reads CASSFGGGGDTQYF. The CDR3 DNA is TGCGCCAGCAGCTTTGGCGGGGGCGGCGATACGCAGTATTTT.